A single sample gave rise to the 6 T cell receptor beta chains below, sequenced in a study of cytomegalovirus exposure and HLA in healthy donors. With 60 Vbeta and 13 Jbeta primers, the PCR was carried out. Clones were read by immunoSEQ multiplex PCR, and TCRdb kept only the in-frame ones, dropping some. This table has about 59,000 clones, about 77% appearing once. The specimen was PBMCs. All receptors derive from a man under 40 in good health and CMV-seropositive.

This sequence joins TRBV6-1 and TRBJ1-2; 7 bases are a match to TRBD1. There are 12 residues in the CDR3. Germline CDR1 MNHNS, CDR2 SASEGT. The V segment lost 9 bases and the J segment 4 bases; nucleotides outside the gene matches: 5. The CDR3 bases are TGTGCCAGTCTGACAGGGCCCTATGGCTACACCTTC. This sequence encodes CASLTGPYGYTF.

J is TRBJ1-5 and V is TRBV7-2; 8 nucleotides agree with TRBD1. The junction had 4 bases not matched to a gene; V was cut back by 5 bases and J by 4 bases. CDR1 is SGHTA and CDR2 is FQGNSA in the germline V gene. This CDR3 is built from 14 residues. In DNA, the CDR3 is TGTGCCAGCAGCCGGGGACAGGCAAATCAGCCCCAGCATTTT. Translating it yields CASSRGQANQPQHF.

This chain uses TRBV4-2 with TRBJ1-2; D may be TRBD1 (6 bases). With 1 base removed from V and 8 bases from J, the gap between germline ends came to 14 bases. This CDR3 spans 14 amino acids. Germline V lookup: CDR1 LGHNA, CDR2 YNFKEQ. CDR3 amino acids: CASSQGGTHRGYTF. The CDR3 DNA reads TGTGCCAGCAGCCAAGGTGGGACACACCGGGGCTACACCTTC.

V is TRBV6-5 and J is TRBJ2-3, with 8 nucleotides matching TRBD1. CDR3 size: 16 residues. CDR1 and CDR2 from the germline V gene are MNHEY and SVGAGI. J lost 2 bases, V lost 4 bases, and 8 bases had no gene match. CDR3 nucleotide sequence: TGTGCCAGCAGTTGGAACAGGGGGACCCTCACAGATACGCAGTATTTT. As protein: CASSWNRGTLTDTQYF.

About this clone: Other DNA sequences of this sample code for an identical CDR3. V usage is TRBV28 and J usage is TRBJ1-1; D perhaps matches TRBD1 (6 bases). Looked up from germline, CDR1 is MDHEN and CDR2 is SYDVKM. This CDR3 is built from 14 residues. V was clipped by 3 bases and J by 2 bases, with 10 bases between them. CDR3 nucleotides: TGTGCCAGCAGTTTGACAGGAGGAAACACTGAAGCTTTCTTT. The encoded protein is CASSLTGGNTEAFF.

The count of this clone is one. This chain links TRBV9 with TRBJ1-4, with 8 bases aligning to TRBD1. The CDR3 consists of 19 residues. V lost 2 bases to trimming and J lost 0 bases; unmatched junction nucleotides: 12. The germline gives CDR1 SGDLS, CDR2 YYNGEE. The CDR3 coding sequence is TGTGCCAGCAGCGTTCGGACAGGGAGAAATTGGGCAACTAATGAAAAACTGTTTTTT. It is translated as CASSVRTGRNWATNEKLFF.